This T cell receptor (beta chain) was recovered during a study of cytomegalovirus exposure and HLA in healthy donors. The study's findings and limits: Rare TCR sequences dominated, though some public TCRs recurred in many donors.

The PCR was carried out with 60 Vbeta primers and 13 Jbeta primers. Sequencing was performed with immunoSEQ multiplex PCR; in TCRdb, only in-frame clones are kept and a portion is missing. The sample includes more than 95,000 clones, around two thirds of them seen just once. V was shortened by 5 bases and J by 2 bases, with 30 bases between the two germline ends. The CDR3 contains 20 residues. CDR1 and CDR2 from the germline V gene are MNHEY and SMNVEV (reference sequence). Points on this clone: Its antigen is still unknown.

The sample was PBMCs. The rearrangement links TRBV27 to TRBJ1-1, with D unresolved. This sequence was found in a woman between 35 and 50 years old in good health and CMV-seropositive. The chain's CDR3 is CASSLNLLRGLPPFNTEAFF. CDR3 DNA sequence: TGTGCCAGCAGTCTAAATTTGCTGCGAGGACTCCCCCCATTTAACACTGAAGCTTTCTTT.